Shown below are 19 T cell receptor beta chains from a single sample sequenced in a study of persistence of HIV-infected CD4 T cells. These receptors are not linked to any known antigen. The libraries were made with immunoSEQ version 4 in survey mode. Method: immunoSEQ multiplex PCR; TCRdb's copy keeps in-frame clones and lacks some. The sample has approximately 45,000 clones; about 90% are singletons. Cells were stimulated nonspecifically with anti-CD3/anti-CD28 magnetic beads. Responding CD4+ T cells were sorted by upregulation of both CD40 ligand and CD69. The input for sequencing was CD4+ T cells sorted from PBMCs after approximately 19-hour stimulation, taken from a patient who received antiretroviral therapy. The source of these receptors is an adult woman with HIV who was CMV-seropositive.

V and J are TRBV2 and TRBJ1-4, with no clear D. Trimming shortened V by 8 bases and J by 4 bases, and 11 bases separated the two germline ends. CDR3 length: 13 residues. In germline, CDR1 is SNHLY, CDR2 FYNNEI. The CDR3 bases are TGTGCCAGCGGGTTTAAATATAATGAAAAACTGTTTTTT. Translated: CASGFKYNEKLFF.

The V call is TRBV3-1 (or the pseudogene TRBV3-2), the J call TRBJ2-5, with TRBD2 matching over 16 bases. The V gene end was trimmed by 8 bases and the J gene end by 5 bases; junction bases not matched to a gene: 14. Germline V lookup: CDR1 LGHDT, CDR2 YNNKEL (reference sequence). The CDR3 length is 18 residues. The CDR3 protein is CASDYAPGLAGGRETQYF. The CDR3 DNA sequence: TGTGCCAGCGACTACGCTCCGGGACTAGCGGGGGGGCGGGAGACCCAGTACTTC.

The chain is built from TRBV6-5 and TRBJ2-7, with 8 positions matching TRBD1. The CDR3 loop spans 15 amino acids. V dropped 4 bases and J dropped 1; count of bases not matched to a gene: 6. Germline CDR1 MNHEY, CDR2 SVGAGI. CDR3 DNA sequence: TGTGCCAGCAGTTCCAGGACAGGGAATTCCTACGAGCAGTACTTC. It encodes CASSSRTGNSYEQYF.

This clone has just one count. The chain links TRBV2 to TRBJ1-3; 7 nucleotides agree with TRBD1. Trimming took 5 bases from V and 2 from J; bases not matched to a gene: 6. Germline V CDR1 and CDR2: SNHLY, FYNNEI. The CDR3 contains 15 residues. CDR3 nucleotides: TGTGCCAGCAGTACACGACAGGGCCCTGGAAACACCATATATTTT. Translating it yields CASSTRQGPGNTIYF.

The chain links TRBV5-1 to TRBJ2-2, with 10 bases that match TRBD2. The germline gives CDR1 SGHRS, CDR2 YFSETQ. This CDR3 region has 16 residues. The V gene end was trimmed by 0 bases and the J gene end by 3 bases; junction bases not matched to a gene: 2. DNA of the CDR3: TGCGCCAGCAGCTTGGCTAGCGGGAGTTACACCGGGGAGCTGTTTTTT. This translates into CASSLASGSYTGELFF.

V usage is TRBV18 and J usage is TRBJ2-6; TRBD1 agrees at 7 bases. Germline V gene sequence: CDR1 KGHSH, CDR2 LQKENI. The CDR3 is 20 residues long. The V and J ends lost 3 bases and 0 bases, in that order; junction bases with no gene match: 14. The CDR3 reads CASSPPLRDRNRSGANVLTF. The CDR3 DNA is TGTGCCAGCTCACCCCCGCTCCGGGACAGAAATCGCTCTGGGGCCAACGTCCTGACTTTC.

The CDR3 bases are TGTGCCAGCAGTGCAAGACAGGGGTACACTAATGAAAAACTGTTTTTT. Protein: CASSARQGYTNEKLFF. J is TRBJ1-4 and V is TRBV25-1; 8 bases match TRBD1. V was clipped by 4 bases and J by 2 bases; unmatched bases: 6. The CDR3 length is 16 residues. Germline V CDR1 and CDR2: MGHDK, SYGVNS. The variable domain in full, with the rest retrieved from reference TRBV25-1 and TRBJ1-4, is EADIYQTPRYLVIGTGKKITLECSQTMGHDKMYWYQQDPGMELHLIHYSYGVNSTEKGDLSSESTVSRIRTEHFPLTLESARPSHTSQYLCASSARQGYTNEKLFFGSGTQLSVL.

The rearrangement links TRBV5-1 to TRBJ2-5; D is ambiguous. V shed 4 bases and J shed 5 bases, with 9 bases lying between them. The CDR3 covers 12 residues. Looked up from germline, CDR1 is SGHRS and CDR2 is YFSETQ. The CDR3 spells CASSLKAETQYF. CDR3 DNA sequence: TGCGCCAGCAGCCTAAAGGCCGAGACCCAGTACTTC.

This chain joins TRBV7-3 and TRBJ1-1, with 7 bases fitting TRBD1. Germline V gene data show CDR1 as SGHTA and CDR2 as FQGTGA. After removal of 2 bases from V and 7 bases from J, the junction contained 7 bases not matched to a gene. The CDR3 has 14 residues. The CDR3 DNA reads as TGTGCCAGCAGCTTACTCGGAGGGGGCAGTGAAGCTTTCTTT. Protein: CASSLLGGGSEAFF.

The CDR3 coding sequence is TGTGCCAGCTCACCACTCTCGGGCAGGCATAATGAAAAACTGTTTTTT. Translation gives CASSPLSGRHNEKLFF. The chain uses TRBV18 and TRBJ1-4; D call uncertain. The germline CDR1 and CDR2 sequences are KGHSH and LQKENI. V gave up 1 base and J gave up 4 bases, with 13 bases separating them. This CDR3 contains 16 residues.

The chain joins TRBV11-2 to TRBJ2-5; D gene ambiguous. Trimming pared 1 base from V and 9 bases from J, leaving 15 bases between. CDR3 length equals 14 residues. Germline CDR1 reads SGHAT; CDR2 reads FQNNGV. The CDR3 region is CASSLGDSRAAQYF. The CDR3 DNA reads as TGTGCCAGCAGCTTAGGAGACTCCCGGGCGGCCCAGTACTTC. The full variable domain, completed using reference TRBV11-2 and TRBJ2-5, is EAGVAQSPRYKIIEKRQSVAFWCNPISGHATLYWYQQILGQGPKLLIQFQNNGVVDDSQLPKDRFSAERLKGVDSTLKIQPAKLEDSAVYLCASSLGDSRAAQYFGPGTRLLVL.

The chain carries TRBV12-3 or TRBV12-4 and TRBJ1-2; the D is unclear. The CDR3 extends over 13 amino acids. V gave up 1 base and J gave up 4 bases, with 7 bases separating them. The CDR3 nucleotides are TGTGCCAGCAGTTTAGGCGAGAGCTATGGCTACACCTTC. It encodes CASSLGESYGYTF.

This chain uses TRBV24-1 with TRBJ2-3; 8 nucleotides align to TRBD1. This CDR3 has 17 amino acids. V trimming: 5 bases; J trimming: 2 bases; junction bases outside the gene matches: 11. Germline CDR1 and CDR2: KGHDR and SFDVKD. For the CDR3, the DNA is TGTGCCACCAGTGGAACCGGGACAGGCAGTAACACAGATACGCAGTATTTT. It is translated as CATSGTGTGSNTDTQYF.

The CDR3 sequence: CASSPSTGTGNTIYF. The CDR3 region has the DNA TGTGCCAGCTCACCTTCGACAGGGACTGGAAACACCATATATTTT. The V call is TRBV18, the J call TRBJ1-3; 7 bases align to TRBD1. V lost 3 bases, J lost 2 bases, and 4 bases stayed unmatched. The V gene's germline CDR1 is KGHSH and CDR2 LQKENI. CDR3 length: 15 residues.

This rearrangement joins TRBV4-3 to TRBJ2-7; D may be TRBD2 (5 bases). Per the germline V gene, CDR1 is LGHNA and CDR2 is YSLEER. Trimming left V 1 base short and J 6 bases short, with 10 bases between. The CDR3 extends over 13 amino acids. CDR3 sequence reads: CASSQGRRGEQYF. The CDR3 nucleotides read TGCGCCAGCAGCCAAGGGCGCCGGGGCGAGCAGTACTTC.

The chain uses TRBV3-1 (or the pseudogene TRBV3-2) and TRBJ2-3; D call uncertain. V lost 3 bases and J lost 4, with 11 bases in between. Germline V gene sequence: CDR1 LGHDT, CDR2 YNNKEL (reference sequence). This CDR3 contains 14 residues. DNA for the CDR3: TGTGCCAGCAGCCATGGGGTCTGGGCAGATACGCAGTATTTT. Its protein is CASSHGVWADTQYF.

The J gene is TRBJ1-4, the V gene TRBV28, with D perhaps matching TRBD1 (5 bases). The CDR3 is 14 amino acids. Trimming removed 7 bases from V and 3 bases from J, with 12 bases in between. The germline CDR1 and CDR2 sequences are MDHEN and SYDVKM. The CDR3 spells CASNRPGANEKLFF. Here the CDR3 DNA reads TGTGCCAGCAACCGCCCGGGGGCTAATGAAAAACTGTTTTTT.

The CDR3: CASSVDGNAVRMETQYF. CDR3 nucleotide sequence: TGTGCCAGCAGCGTAGACGGGAATGCAGTCCGGATGGAGACCCAGTACTTC. The chain employs TRBV9 and TRBJ2-5, with D possibly TRBD2 on 5 matching bases. Germline V gene data show CDR1 as SGDLS and CDR2 as YYNGEE. CDR3 length: 17 residues. Trimming stripped 0 bases from V and 5 bases from J, with 20 bases between.

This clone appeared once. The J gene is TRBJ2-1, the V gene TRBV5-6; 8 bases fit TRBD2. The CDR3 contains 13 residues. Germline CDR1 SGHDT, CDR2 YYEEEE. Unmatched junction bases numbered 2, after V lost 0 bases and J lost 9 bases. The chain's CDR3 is CASSLAGRAEQFF. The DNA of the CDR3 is TGTGCCAGCAGCTTGGCCGGGAGGGCTGAGCAGTTCTTC.